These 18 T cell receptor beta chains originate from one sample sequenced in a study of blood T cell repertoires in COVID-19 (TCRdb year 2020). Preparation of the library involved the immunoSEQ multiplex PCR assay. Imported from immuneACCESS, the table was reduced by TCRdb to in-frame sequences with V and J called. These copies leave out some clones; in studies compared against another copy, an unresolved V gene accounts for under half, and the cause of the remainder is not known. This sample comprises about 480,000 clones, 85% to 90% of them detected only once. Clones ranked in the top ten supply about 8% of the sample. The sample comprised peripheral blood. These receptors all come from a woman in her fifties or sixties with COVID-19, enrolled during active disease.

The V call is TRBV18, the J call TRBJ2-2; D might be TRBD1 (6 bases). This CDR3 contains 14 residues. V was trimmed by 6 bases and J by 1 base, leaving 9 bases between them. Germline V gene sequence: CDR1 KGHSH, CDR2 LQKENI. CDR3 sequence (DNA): TGTGCCAGCTCGCCGGGACAGAACACCGGGGAGCTGTTTTTT. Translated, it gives CASSPGQNTGELFF. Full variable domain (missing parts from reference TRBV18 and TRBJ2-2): NAGVMQNPRHLVRRRGQEARLRCSPMKGHSHVYWYRQLPEEGLKFMVYLQKENIIDESGMPKERFSAEFPKEGPSILRIQQVVRGDSAAYFCASSPGQNTGELFFGEGSRLTVL.

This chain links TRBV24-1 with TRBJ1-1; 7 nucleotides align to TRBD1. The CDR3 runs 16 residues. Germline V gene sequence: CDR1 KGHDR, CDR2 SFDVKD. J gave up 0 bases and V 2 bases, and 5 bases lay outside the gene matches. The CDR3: CATSDWDRPVNTEAFF. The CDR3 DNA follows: TGTGCCACCAGTGATTGGGACAGACCGGTGAACACTGAAGCTTTCTTT.

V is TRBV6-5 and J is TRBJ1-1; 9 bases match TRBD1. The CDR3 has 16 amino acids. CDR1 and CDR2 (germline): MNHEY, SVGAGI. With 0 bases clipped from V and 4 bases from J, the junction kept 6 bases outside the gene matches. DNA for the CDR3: TGTGCCAGCAGTTACTCTAGGACAGGGGTTTGCACTGAAGCTTTCTTT. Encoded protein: CASSYSRTGVCTEAFF.

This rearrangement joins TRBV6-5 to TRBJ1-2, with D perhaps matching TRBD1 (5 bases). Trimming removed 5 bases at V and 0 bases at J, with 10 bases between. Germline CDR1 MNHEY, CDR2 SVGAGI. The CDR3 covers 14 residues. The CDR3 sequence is CASSPGPANYGYTF. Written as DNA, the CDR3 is TGTGCCAGCAGTCCAGGGCCCGCTAACTATGGCTACACCTTC.

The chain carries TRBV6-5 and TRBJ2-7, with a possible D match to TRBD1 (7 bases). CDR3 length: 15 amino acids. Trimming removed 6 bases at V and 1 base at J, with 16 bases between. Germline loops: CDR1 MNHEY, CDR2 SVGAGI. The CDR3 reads CASSHPQGGSYEQYF. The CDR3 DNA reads TGTGCCAGCAGCCACCCCCAGGGGGGTTCCTACGAGCAGTACTTC.

As DNA, the CDR3 is TGTGCCAGCAGCTTGGAGGCGGGTCAGCCCCAGCATTTT. It yields the protein CASSLEAGQPQHF. The chain links TRBV5-4 to TRBJ1-5; no clear D gene. Germline CDR1 reads SGHNT; CDR2 reads YYREEE (reference sequence). CDR3 length: 13 amino acids. Trimming shortened V by 0 bases and J by 6 bases, and 7 bases separated the two germline ends. The variable domain in full, completed from reference TRBV5-4 and TRBJ1-5, reads ETGVTQSPTHLIKTRGQQVTLRCSSQSGHNTVSWYQQALGQGPQFIFQYYREEENGRGNFPPRFSGLQFPNYSSELNVNALELDDSALYLCASSLEAGQPQHFGDGTRLSIL.

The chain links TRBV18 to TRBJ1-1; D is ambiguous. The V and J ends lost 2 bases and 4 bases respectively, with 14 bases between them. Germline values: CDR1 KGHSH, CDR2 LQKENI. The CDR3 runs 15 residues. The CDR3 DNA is TGTGCCAGCTCACCATTGACCCGGTCGGGCACTGAAGCTTTCTTT. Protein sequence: CASSPLTRSGTEAFF. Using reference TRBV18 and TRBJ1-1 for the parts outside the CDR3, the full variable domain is NAGVMQNPRHLVRRRGQEARLRCSPMKGHSHVYWYRQLPEEGLKFMVYLQKENIIDESGMPKERFSAEFPKEGPSILRIQQVVRGDSAAYFCASSPLTRSGTEAFFGQGTRLTVV.

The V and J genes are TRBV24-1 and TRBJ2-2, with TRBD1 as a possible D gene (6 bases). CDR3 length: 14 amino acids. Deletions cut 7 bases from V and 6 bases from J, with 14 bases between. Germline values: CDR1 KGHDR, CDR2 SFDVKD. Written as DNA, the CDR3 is TGTGCCACCAGGGACCAGGGGAGAGCCGGGGAGCTGTTTTTT. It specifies CATRDQGRAGELFF.

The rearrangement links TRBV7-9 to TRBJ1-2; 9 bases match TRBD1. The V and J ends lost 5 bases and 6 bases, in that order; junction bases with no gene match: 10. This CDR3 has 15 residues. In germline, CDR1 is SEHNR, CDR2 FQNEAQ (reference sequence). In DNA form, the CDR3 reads TGTGCCAGCAGCCACCGGGACAGGGATAAGGATGGCTACACCTTC. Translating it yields CASSHRDRDKDGYTF.

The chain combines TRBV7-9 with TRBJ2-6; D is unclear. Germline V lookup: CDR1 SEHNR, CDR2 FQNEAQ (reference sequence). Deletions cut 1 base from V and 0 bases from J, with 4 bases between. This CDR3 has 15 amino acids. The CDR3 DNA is TGTGCCAGCAGCTTAGGACTCTCTGGGGCCAACGTCCTGACTTTC. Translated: CASSLGLSGANVLTF.

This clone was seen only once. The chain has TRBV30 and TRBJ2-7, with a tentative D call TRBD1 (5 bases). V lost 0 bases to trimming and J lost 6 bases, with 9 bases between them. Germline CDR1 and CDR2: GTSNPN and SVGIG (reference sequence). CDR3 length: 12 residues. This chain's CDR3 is CAWSVTAVEQYF. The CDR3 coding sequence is TGTGCCTGGAGTGTGACAGCCGTCGAGCAGTACTTC.

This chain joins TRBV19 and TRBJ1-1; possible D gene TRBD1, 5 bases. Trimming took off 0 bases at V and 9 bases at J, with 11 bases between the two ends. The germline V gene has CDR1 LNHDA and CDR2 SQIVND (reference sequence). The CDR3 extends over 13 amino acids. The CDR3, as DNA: TGTGCCAGTAGTATAGATCCTGGGGCCAAAGCTTTCTTT. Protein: CASSIDPGAKAFF.

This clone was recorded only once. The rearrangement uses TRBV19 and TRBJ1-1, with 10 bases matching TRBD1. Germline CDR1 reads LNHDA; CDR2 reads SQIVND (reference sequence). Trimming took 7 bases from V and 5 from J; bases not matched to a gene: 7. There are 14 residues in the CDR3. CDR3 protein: CASTSGTGETEAFF. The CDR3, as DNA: TGTGCCAGTACCTCCGGGACAGGGGAAACTGAAGCTTTCTTT.

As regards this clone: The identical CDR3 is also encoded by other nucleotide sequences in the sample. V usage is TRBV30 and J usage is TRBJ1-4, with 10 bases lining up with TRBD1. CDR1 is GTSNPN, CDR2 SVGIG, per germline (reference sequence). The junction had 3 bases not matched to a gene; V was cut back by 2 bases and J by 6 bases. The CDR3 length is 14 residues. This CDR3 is CAWSRDRGDEKLFF. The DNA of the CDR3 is TGTGCCTGGAGTCGGGACAGGGGAGATGAAAAACTGTTTTTT. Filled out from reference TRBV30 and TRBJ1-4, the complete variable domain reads SQTIHQWPATLVQPVGSPLSLECTVEGTSNPNLYWYRQAAGRGLQLLFYSVGIGQISSEVPQNLSASRPQDRQFILSSKKLLLSDSGFYLCAWSRDRGDEKLFFGSGTQLSVL.

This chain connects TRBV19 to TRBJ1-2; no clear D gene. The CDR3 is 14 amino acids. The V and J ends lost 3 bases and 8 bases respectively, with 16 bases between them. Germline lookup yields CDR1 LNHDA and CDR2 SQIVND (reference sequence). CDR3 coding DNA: TGTGCCAGTAGTATTCTCGGAGGGTTTTTGGGCTACACCTTC. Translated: CASSILGGFLGYTF.

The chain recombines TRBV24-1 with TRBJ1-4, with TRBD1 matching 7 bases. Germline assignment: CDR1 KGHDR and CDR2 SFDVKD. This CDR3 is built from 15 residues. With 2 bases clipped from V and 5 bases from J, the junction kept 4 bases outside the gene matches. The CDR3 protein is CATSDSGGINEKLFF. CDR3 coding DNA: TGTGCCACCAGTGATTCAGGGGGAATAAATGAAAAACTGTTTTTT.

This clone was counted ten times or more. CDR3 amino acids: CASRGYGTSTDTQYF. The CDR3, as DNA: TGTGCCAGCAGGGGTTACGGGACTAGCACAGATACGCAGTATTTT. The rearrangement links TRBV6-5 to TRBJ2-3, with D perhaps matching TRBD2 (6 bases). V was trimmed by 6 bases and J by 0 bases, leaving 13 bases between them. This CDR3 region has 15 residues. Germline CDR1 MNHEY, CDR2 SVGAGI.

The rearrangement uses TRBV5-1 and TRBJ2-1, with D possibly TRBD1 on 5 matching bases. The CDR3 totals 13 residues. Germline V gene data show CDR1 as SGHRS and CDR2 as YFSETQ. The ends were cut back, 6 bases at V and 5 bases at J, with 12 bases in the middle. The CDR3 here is CASTSGAHNEQFF. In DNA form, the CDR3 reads TGCGCCAGCACCTCTGGGGCCCACAATGAGCAGTTCTTC. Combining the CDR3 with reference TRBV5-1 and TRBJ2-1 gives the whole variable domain KAGVTQTPRYLIKTRGQQVTLSCSPISGHRSVSWYQQTPGQGLQFLFEYFSETQRNKGNFPGRFSGRQFSNSRSEMNVSTLELGDSALYLCASTSGAHNEQFFGPGTRLTVL.